A selection of T cell receptor beta chains follows, all from one sample in a study of blood T cell repertoires in COVID-19. Profiling relied on immunoSEQ multiplex PCR, and the TCRdb table lists in-frame clones only, not all of them. The sample lists approximately 50,000 clones, about 81% occurring once. Sequencing was carried out using peripheral blood. Receptor source: a man between 60 and 75 years old with COVID-19, enrolled during active disease. Both conserved end residues are part of each CDR3. A D gene is named only where the DNA matches it firmly.

d_call,v_call,j_call,cdr3_aa
-,TRBV19,TRBJ1-2,CASSIAESYTF
-,TRBV15,TRBJ1-2,CATSRDLVAAGMRGYTF
-,TRBV11-3,TRBJ1-1,CASSLADRQGNTEAFF
TRBD1,TRBV2,TRBJ2-5,CASSLWGTGGRETQYF
-,TRBV10-3,TRBJ2-7,CAISPFGGTYEQYF
TRBD2,TRBV3-1/TRBV3-2,TRBJ2-1,CASSQGASGYNEQFF
-,TRBV28,TRBJ1-2,CASSLRTPYGYTF
TRBD1,TRBV2,TRBJ2-2,CASISDRVVTGELFF
TRBD2,TRBV19,TRBJ2-5,CASSISGRAGRRGETQYF
TRBD2,TRBV5-4,TRBJ2-1,CASSPLVSSGVPNEQFF
TRBD1,TRBV19,TRBJ1-2,CASSLPGQGVWGYTF
-,TRBV29-1,TRBJ2-7,CSARGGSYEQYF
TRBD1,TRBV5-6,TRBJ1-6,CASSLAGTGDSPLHF
TRBD1,TRBV6-1,TRBJ2-7,CASSDSGGQGTRRYEQYF
-,TRBV19,TRBJ1-3,CASSGGTLSPSGNTIYF
-,TRBV9,TRBJ2-2,CASSVVGGNTGELFF
TRBD2,TRBV7-6,TRBJ2-2,CASSAHRGGNTGELFF
TRBD1,TRBV6-6,TRBJ2-6,CASSPGQGWIGANVLTF
-,TRBV6-1,TRBJ1-5,CASSDTGHAGQPQHF
-,TRBV9,TRBJ2-1,CASSVDPAGEQFF
TRBD1,TRBV3-1/TRBV3-2,TRBJ2-7,CASSQQTGGYEQYF
TRBD1,TRBV2,TRBJ1-4,CASSPRGLVEKLFF
TRBD2,TRBV7-3,TRBJ2-3,CASSLGGSGGANTQYF
-,TRBV9,TRBJ1-2,CASSVEGGYGYTF
TRBD2,TRBV29-1,TRBJ2-1,CSEGGRAYNEQFF
-,TRBV5-1,TRBJ2-1,CASSLFAPLRDEQFF
-,TRBV27,TRBJ2-7,CASRRGINYEQYF
-,TRBV6-5,TRBJ2-4,CASSSGVGGNIQYF
-,TRBV5-1,TRBJ1-3,CASSPGGGAASGNTIYF
-,TRBV5-1,TRBJ1-4,CASSLDLAGGEKLFF